The following is a T cell receptor (beta chain) sequence with its context. The data derive from a study of blood T cell repertoires in COVID-19. As for the study in general: Sites across the United States, Italy and Spain contributed samples from acute and convalescent COVID-19. The cDNA or gDNA used as material had been derived from T cells, B-cell-depleted T cells, or PBMCs.

In the source study's methods: The assay estimated nucleated cells by amplifying reference gene primers. Libraries were prepared by immunoSEQ multiplex PCR; TCRdb keeps only in-frame clonotypes and omits some of them. The DNA was the basis for D and trimming; V, J and clone size are from that table. The sample records 75,000 to 95,000 clones, about 88% being singletons. V was pared by 0 bases and J by 5 bases, with 13 bases between. Germline CDR1 GTSNPN, CDR2 SVGIG (reference sequence). The CDR3 totals 14 residues. The chain is built from TRBV30 and TRBJ1-2; D may be TRBD1 (6 bases). This TCR came from a human donor in a cohort sampled during active COVID-19. Sequencing used peripheral blood. CDR3 sequence reads: CAWSVRAGTYGYTF. CDR3 DNA: TGTGCCTGGAGTGTACGGGCAGGGACATATGGCTACACCTTC.